The next 2 T cell receptor beta chains were all read from a single sample in a study of cytomegalovirus exposure and HLA in healthy donors. Sequenced by immunoSEQ multiplex PCR; TCRdb stores in-frame clones only, minus some. The profile covers 90,000 to 150,000 clones, with around nine tenths appearing a single time and about 6% taken by the ten largest. The sequenced material came from PBMCs. The origin of the receptors is a woman aged 18-29 years in good health and CMV-seropositive.

The chain links TRBV4-1 to TRBJ2-5, with D possibly TRBD2 on 6 matching bases. V was shortened by 0 bases and J by 5 bases, with 19 bases between the two germline ends. Germline V gives CDR1 MGHRA, CDR2 YSYEKL. The length of the CDR3 is 17 residues. CDR3 DNA: TGCGCCAGCAGCCAAGATCCCCCAGCTAGCGCTGCGGAGACCCAGTACTTC. It translates to CASSQDPPASAAETQYF.

The chain uses TRBV6-6 and TRBJ2-1; 12 bases match TRBD2. The V and J ends lost 6 bases and 3 bases, in that order; junction bases with no gene match: 6. The CDR3 length is 16 residues. Germline loops: CDR1 MNHNY, CDR2 SVGAGI (reference sequence). CDR3 DNA: TGTGCCAGCAGCCCTAGCGGGAGGGCCGTCTACAATGAGCAGTTCTTC. Protein: CASSPSGRAVYNEQFF.